The 9 T cell receptor beta chains presented below share a single source sample, sequenced in a study of CD8+ T cells in alopecia areata. Noted treatment: oral pan-JAK inhibitor, 5-10 mg twice daily. TCR sequencing used cDNA made by reverse transcription of extracted RNA. TCRdb's table, derived via immunoSEQ multiplex PCR, lists solely in-frame clones and lacks some. The data contain some 200,000 clones, roughly three fifths of them singletons. The specimen was CD4+ T cells sorted from blood, collected at week 4, from a patient treated with tofacitinib. The receptors were gathered from a human donor with alopecia areata.

The chain employs TRBV28 and TRBJ1-2; no firm D call. Germline assignment: CDR1 MDHEN and CDR2 SYDVKM. CDR3 length: 16 amino acids. V lost 5 bases to trimming and J lost 3 bases, with 19 bases between them. The CDR3 spells CASSGNAMSPDYGYTF. The CDR3 DNA reads as TGTGCCAGCAGTGGGAATGCCATGTCCCCAGACTATGGCTACACCTTC.

The gene calls are TRBV30 and TRBJ2-1; maybe TRBD2 (5 bases). V was pared by 0 bases and J by 7 bases, with 10 bases between. CDR3 length: 13 amino acids. Germline V gene data show CDR1 as GTSNPN and CDR2 as SVGIG (reference sequence). CDR3 in DNA: TGTGCCTGGAGTGTACGGACTGATAATGAGCAGTTCTTC. This translates into CAWSVRTDNEQFF.

The CDR3 region has the DNA TGTGCCAGCAGCCCTCCCGCCGCCGGGGCCAACGTCCTGACTTTC. It yields the protein CASSPPAAGANVLTF. This chain uses TRBV5-4 with TRBJ2-6; D gene uncertain. In germline, CDR1 is SGHNT, CDR2 YYREEE (reference sequence). V shed 4 bases and J shed 4 bases, with 12 bases lying between them. The CDR3 sequence is 15 residues long.

The V and J genes are TRBV29-1 and TRBJ2-7; D perhaps matches TRBD1 (5 bases). V lost 7 bases, J lost 6 bases, and 16 bases lay in between. This CDR3 has 12 residues. CDR1 and CDR2 (germline): SQVTM, ANQGSEA. In DNA form, the CDR3 reads TGCAGCGCCCGGACATTCGAGAGCGAGCAGTACTTC. The encoded protein is CSARTFESEQYF.

This clone came up a few times. The chain uses TRBV12-5 and TRBJ2-3; no reliable D call. This CDR3 contains 11 residues. The germline gives CDR1 LGHNT, CDR2 FRNRAP. V gave up 2 bases and J gave up 5 bases, with 2 bases separating them. CDR3 loop: CASGLQDTQYF. CDR3 bases: TGTGCTAGTGGTTTGCAAGATACGCAGTATTTT.

This clone appeared a few times. This chain links TRBV9 with TRBJ1-1; 9 nucleotides align to TRBD1. With 3 bases clipped from V and 7 bases from J, the junction kept 7 bases outside the gene matches. CDR3 length: 14 amino acids. Germline assignment: CDR1 SGDLS and CDR2 YYNGEE. The CDR3 bases are TGTGCCAGCAGCGAACAGGGGGCGTCGGGTGAAGCTTTCTTT. Protein: CASSEQGASGEAFF.

This clone was observed a few times. The J gene is TRBJ2-4, the V gene TRBV7-2, with D possibly being TRBD1 or TRBD2 (6 bases each). Germline V lookup: CDR1 SGHTA, CDR2 FQGNSA. V lost 4 bases and J 8 bases, leaving 12 bases between the germline ends. This CDR3 is 13 amino acids long. The CDR3 DNA follows: TGTGCCAGCAGCTCAAACAGGGAGGACATTCAGTACTTC. Translated, it gives CASSSNREDIQYF. Together with reference TRBV7-2 and TRBJ2-4, the CDR3 gives the full variable domain: GAGVSQSPSNKVTEKGKDVELRCDPISGHTALYWYRQSLGQGLEFLIYFQGNSAPDKSGLPSDRFSAERTGGSVSTLTIQRTQQEDSAVYLCASSSNREDIQYFGAGTRLSVL.

This chain joins TRBV29-1 and TRBJ1-1, with D perhaps matching TRBD1 (5 bases). Germline V gives CDR1 SQVTM, CDR2 ANQGSEA. The CDR3 loop spans 11 amino acids. Trimming removed 7 bases at V and 6 bases at J, with 12 bases between. Here the CDR3 reads CSAGGGAEAFF. DNA for the CDR3: TGCAGCGCTGGCGGGGGGGCTGAAGCTTTCTTT.

This clone has only a few counts. The gene calls are TRBV5-1 and TRBJ2-1, with D perhaps matching TRBD1 (5 bases). Trimming cost V 5 bases and J 6 bases, with 18 bases left between them. The CDR3 spans 15 residues. CDR1 is SGHRS and CDR2 is YFSETQ in the germline V gene. CDR3 nucleotide sequence: TGCGCCAGCAGGGCCGGGCCACGCAGGGTCAATGAGCAGTTCTTC. Protein sequence: CASRAGPRRVNEQFF. Full variable domain (remainder filled in from reference TRBV5-1 and TRBJ2-1): KAGVTQTPRYLIKTRGQQVTLSCSPISGHRSVSWYQQTPGQGLQFLFEYFSETQRNKGNFPGRFSGRQFSNSRSEMNVSTLELGDSALYLCASRAGPRRVNEQFFGPGTRLTVL.